What follows are 13 T cell receptor beta chains derived from one specimen sequenced in a study of T cells after yellow fever vaccination. TCRdb passed the 5' RACE reads through MiXCR, listing each CDR3 protein once. The sample carries 360,000 or so distinct CDR3 sequences, around a tenth recorded once. Sequenced material: PBMCs, taken on the day of the first yellow fever vaccination. These receptors came from a man between 18 and 29 years old who received the YFV17D yellow fever vaccine.

The rearrangement links TRBV15 to TRBJ2-7; 7 nucleotides agree with TRBD1. The germline gives CDR1 LNHNV, CDR2 YYDKDF (reference sequence). The V and J ends lost 4 bases and 0 bases, in that order; junction bases with no gene match: 6. This CDR3 contains 15 residues. The CDR3 region is CATSIGQASSYEQYF. CDR3 nucleotides: TGTGCCACCAGCATCGGACAGGCGAGCTCCTACGAGCAGTACTTC.

This clonotype came up a few times. The chain is built from TRBV7-2 and TRBJ1-2; D is unresolved. The germline CDR1 and CDR2 sequences are SGHTA and FQGNSA. The CDR3 runs 12 residues. Trimming removed 7 bases at V and 7 bases at J, with 13 bases between. The CDR3 nucleotides are TGTGCCAGCACCCGCTTCCTATTTGGCTACACCTTC. This translates into CASTRFLFGYTF.

This clonotype was seen more than once but under ten times. V usage is TRBV19 and J usage is TRBJ1-5; 7 bases fit TRBD1. Unmatched junction bases numbered 5, after V lost 0 bases and J lost 0 bases. The CDR3 runs to 17 residues. Germline lookup yields CDR1 LNHDA and CDR2 SQIVND (reference sequence). Here the CDR3 reads CASSIEGQYLSNQPQHF. The CDR3, as DNA: TGTGCCAGTAGTATAGAGGGACAGTACCTTAGCAATCAGCCCCAGCATTTT. The variable domain in full, with the rest retrieved from reference TRBV19 and TRBJ1-5, is DGGITQSPKYLFRKEGQNVTLSCEQNLNHDAMYWYRQDPGQGLRLIYYSQIVNDFQKGDIAEGYSVSREKKESFPLTVTSAQKNPTAFYLCASSIEGQYLSNQPQHFGDGTRLSIL.

This clonotype was detected a few times. Written as DNA, the CDR3 is TGCGCCAGCAGCTTGGGATCACAGGGGGCGGATACGCAGTATTTT. Encoded protein: CASSLGSQGADTQYF. The chain joins TRBV5-1 to TRBJ2-3; 9 bases line up with TRBD1. The CDR3 runs 15 residues. V lost 0 bases to trimming and J lost 6 bases; unmatched junction nucleotides: 5. Germline-derived CDR1 and CDR2 are SGHRS and YFSETQ.

The V gene is TRBV7-9, the J gene TRBJ1-6; no clear D gene. The germline gives CDR1 SEHNR, CDR2 FQNEAQ (reference sequence). The CDR3 length is 15 residues. V was clipped by 8 bases and J by 7 bases, with 18 bases between them. CDR3 loop: CASEEAGSLNSPLHF. The CDR3 region has the DNA TGTGCCAGCGAAGAGGCGGGGTCCTTAAATTCACCCCTCCACTTT. The full variable domain, rest sourced from reference TRBV7-9 and TRBJ1-6, is DTGVSQNPRHKITKRGQNVTFRCDPISEHNRLYWYRQTLGQGPEFLTYFQNEAQLEKSRLLSDRFSAERPKGSFSTLEIQRTEQGDSAMYLCASEEAGSLNSPLHFGNGTRLTVT.

V is TRBV7-2 and J is TRBJ1-1; D is undetermined. The V gene lost 8 bases and the J gene lost 2 bases, with 12 bases spanning the gap. Germline V gene data show CDR1 as SGHTA and CDR2 as FQGNSA. The CDR3 is 13 amino acids. CDR3 nucleotides: TGTGCCAGCCTGTTCGTGTTAAACACTGAAGCTTTCTTT. Translated, it gives CASLFVLNTEAFF.

This clonotype was picked up a small number of times. The chain uses TRBV6-1 and TRBJ1-6; TRBD1 aligns across 11 bases. CDR1 and CDR2 (germline): MNHNS, SASEGT. The V and J ends lost 2 bases and 7 bases, in that order; junction bases with no gene match: 10. This CDR3 spans 18 amino acids. This chain's CDR3 is CASSETGTGGRTNSPLHF. Written as DNA, the CDR3 is TGTGCCAGCAGTGAAACAGGGACAGGGGGAAGAACCAATTCACCCCTCCACTTT.

The rearrangement links TRBV20-1 to TRBJ2-2; the match to TRBD1 covers 8 bases. V shed 6 bases, J shed 5 bases, and the junction held 8 bases outside the gene matches. This CDR3 comprises 14 residues. CDR1 is DFQATT and CDR2 is SNEGSKA in the germline V gene (reference sequence). CDR3 nucleotides: TGCAGTGCCCCCGACAGGGGCGAAACCGGGGAGCTGTTTTTT. Protein sequence: CSAPDRGETGELFF.

This chain joins TRBV18 and TRBJ2-6; D remains unclear. The CDR3 extends over 16 amino acids. The germline CDR1 and CDR2 sequences are KGHSH and LQKENI. V was clipped by 4 bases and J by 0 bases, with 10 bases between them. The CDR3 region has the DNA TGTGCCAGCTCACAAGCACGGAACTCTGGGGCCAACGTCCTGACTTTC. This sequence encodes CASSQARNSGANVLTF.

Many counts were recorded for this clonotype. The chain has TRBV5-1 and TRBJ2-1, with 8 bases lining up with TRBD2. This CDR3 contains 15 residues. Germline-derived CDR1 and CDR2 are SGHRS and YFSETQ. With V trimmed by 4 bases and J by 6 bases, 9 bases remained unmatched. The CDR3 DNA sequence: TGCGCCAGCAGCAGGCCGGGACTAGAGACCAATGAGCAGTTCTTC. Amino acids: CASSRPGLETNEQFF.

The sample holds a few counts of this clonotype. This chain uses TRBV12-3 or TRBV12-4 with TRBJ1-5; D remains ambiguous. V was shortened by 5 bases and J by 3 bases, with 11 bases between the two germline ends. The CDR3 totals 14 residues. The CDR3 sequence: CASSPGRDNQPQHF. The CDR3 DNA sequence: TGTGCCAGCAGTCCAGGACGGGACAATCAGCCCCAGCATTTT.

The CDR3 DNA sequence: TGTGCCAGCAGCTTAGTCCCCCCGCAAGGACTAGCGGGAGCCACAGATACGCAGTATTTT. Translating gives CASSLVPPQGLAGATDTQYF. The chain combines TRBV11-2 with TRBJ2-3; TRBD2 aligns across 13 bases. This CDR3 has 20 residues. Germline trimming cut 1 base from V and 2 bases from J; bases unmatched to any gene: 12. CDR1 is SGHAT and CDR2 is FQNNGV in the germline V gene. The full variable domain, its missing parts supplied by reference TRBV11-2 and TRBJ2-3, is EAGVAQSPRYKIIEKRQSVAFWCNPISGHATLYWYQQILGQGPKLLIQFQNNGVVDDSQLPKDRFSAERLKGVDSTLKIQPAKLEDSAVYLCASSLVPPQGLAGATDTQYFGPGTRLTVL.

J is TRBJ1-3 and V is TRBV20-1, with TRBD1 as a possible D gene (5 bases). The CDR3 extends over 14 amino acids. Trimming removed 6 bases from V and 0 bases from J, with 12 bases in between. Germline CDR1 reads DFQATT; CDR2 reads SNEGSKA (reference sequence). The DNA of the CDR3 is TGCAGTGCCCGACTCGGGGCCTCTGGAAACACCATATATTTT. Protein: CSARLGASGNTIYF.